This TCR beta chain was profiled in a study of cytomegalovirus exposure and HLA in healthy donors. About the study: Within an early data release were tens of millions of unique TCRs drawn from HLA-typed donors.

The V gene's germline CDR1 is SGHRS and CDR2 YFSETQ. CDR3 length: 17 residues. J gave up 0 bases and V 4 bases, and 10 bases lay outside the gene matches. Both 60 Vbeta primers and 13 Jbeta primers went into the PCR. Assay used: immunoSEQ multiplex PCR; TCRdb lists only in-frame clones, some missing. This sample carries approximately 140,000 clones, over 75% of them seen once, and the ten largest clones take less than 6.5%. The receptor comes from a woman aged 40 to 55 in good health and CMV-seropositive. The gene calls are TRBV5-1 and TRBJ2-4, with 7 bases lining up with TRBD1. The sequenced sample consisted of PBMCs. The DNA of the CDR3 is TGCGCCAGCAGCCCAACGCAGGGGGAACGAGCCAAAAACATTCAGTACTTC. Protein product: CASSPTQGERAKNIQYF.